Below are 12 T cell receptor beta chains sequenced from a single sample in a study of blood T cell repertoires in COVID-19. The data were produced by immunoSEQ multiplex PCR, yet TCRdb's version contains in-frame clones alone and is incomplete. The sample consists of about 160,000 clones, 84% of them appearing once. Sequencing was carried out using PBMCs or T cells enriched from blood (not recorded which). The receptor set was obtained from a man in his fifties or sixties who had recovered from COVID-19.

The V gene is TRBV19, the J gene TRBJ1-5; 7 bases match TRBD1. Germline values: CDR1 LNHDA, CDR2 SQIVND (reference sequence). The CDR3 has 15 amino acids. The V and J ends lost 4 bases and 1 base, in that order; junction bases with no gene match: 4. The CDR3 DNA reads as TGTGCCAGTAGTACAACAGGGGCCAGCAATCAGCCCCAGCATTTT. Translation gives CASSTTGASNQPQHF.

This clone was recorded once. This rearrangement joins TRBV21-1 to TRBJ1-2. TRBV21-1 counts as a pseudogene. CDR3 length equals 14 residues. For the CDR3, the DNA is TGTGCCAGCAGCCCCCCGACGGAGCCCTACGGCTACACCTTC. Translation: CASSPPTEPYGYTF.

In its sample, this clone was seen once. The chain links TRBV15 to TRBJ2-3, with 14 bases that match TRBD2. V trimming: 7 bases; J trimming: 6 bases; junction bases outside the gene matches: 18. This CDR3 contains 19 residues. Per the germline V gene, CDR1 is LNHNV and CDR2 is YYDKDF (reference sequence). The chain's CDR3 is CATTDGLAGGLTLRDTQYF. The CDR3 bases are TGTGCCACCACCGACGGACTAGCGGGGGGACTCACTCTGCGGGATACGCAGTATTTT.

V and J are TRBV11-1 and TRBJ2-2; TRBD2 matches at 12 bases. Germline trimming cut 3 bases from V and 5 bases from J; bases unmatched to any gene: 4. Germline loops: CDR1 SGHAT, CDR2 FQDESV (reference sequence). The CDR3 loop spans 16 amino acids. The CDR3 spells CASSFTSGGSTGELFF. The CDR3 nucleotides read TGTGCCAGCAGCTTTACTAGCGGGGGGTCTACCGGGGAGCTGTTTTTT.

This clone was picked up a small number of times. The chain carries TRBV19 and TRBJ1-5; a weak D match, TRBD1 (5 bases). Trimming left V 4 bases short and J 1 base short, with 14 bases between. The CDR3 contains 16 residues. Per germline, CDR1 LNHDA and CDR2 SQIVND (reference sequence). As DNA, the CDR3 is TGTGCCAGTAGTAACTCGCCGAACAGGAGCAATCAGCCCCAGCATTTT. Encoded protein: CASSNSPNRSNQPQHF. The variable domain in full, with the rest retrieved from reference TRBV19 and TRBJ1-5, is DGGITQSPKYLFRKEGQNVTLSCEQNLNHDAMYWYRQDPGQGLRLIYYSQIVNDFQKGDIAEGYSVSREKKESFPLTVTSAQKNPTAFYLCASSNSPNRSNQPQHFGDGTRLSIL.

This sequence joins TRBV6-4 and TRBJ1-1; TRBD1 agrees at 11 bases. From germline, CDR1 is MRHNA and CDR2 SNTAGT. CDR3 length: 15 amino acids. V shed 3 bases and J 4 bases; nucleotides not matched to a gene: 4. CDR3 DNA sequence: TGTGCCAGCAGTGAAACCGGGACAGGGGGCACTGAAGCTTTCTTT. Translated: CASSETGTGGTEAFF.

V usage is TRBV19 and J usage is TRBJ1-6; 7 bases agree with TRBD1. The J segment lost 6 bases and the V segment lost 5 bases, leaving 16 bases of the junction unmatched. Germline-derived CDR1 and CDR2 are LNHDA and SQIVND (reference sequence). The CDR3 is made up of 18 amino acids. The CDR3 loop is CASSPQLLGTASNSPLHF. CDR3 in DNA: TGTGCCAGTAGTCCCCAACTCCTCGGGACAGCTAGTAATTCACCCCTCCACTTT.

The sample holds one count of this clone. The chain recombines TRBV2 with TRBJ1-2, with D maybe TRBD1 (6 bases). CDR3 size: 14 residues. The V end lost 9 bases, the J end lost 3 bases, and 17 bases lay between the germline ends. Germline V gives CDR1 SNHLY, CDR2 FYNNEI. CDR3 nucleotide sequence: TGTGCCAGTGGGGCACAGGGCCGGGACTATGGCTACACCTTC. Translated, it gives CASGAQGRDYGYTF.

The V call is TRBV7-3, the J call TRBJ1-2; TRBD1 is a possible D gene (6 bases). The CDR3 runs to 14 residues. Germline CDR1 and CDR2: SGHTA and FQGTGA. V dropped 5 bases and J dropped 4 bases, with 14 bases sitting between them. The CDR3 protein is CASSPTGSSYGYTF. DNA of the CDR3: TGTGCCAGCAGCCCGACAGGTTCTAGCTATGGCTACACCTTC. Variable domain in full (rest from reference TRBV7-3 and TRBJ1-2): GAGVSQTPSNKVTEKGKYVELRCDPISGHTALYWYRQSLGQGPEFLIYFQGTGAADDSGLPNDRFFAVRPEGSVSTLKIQRTERGDSAVYLCASSPTGSSYGYTFGSGTRLTVV.

The chain joins TRBV7-2 to TRBJ2-7, with 7 nucleotides matching TRBD1. The CDR3 contains 15 residues. Per the germline V gene, CDR1 is SGHTA and CDR2 is FQGNSA. With 5 bases clipped from V and 0 bases from J, the junction kept 7 bases outside the gene matches. The DNA for the CDR3 is TGTGCCAGCAGCGCGTACGGGACAGCCTCCTACGAGCAGTACTTC. Its protein product is CASSAYGTASYEQYF.

The rearrangement uses TRBV19 and TRBJ1-2, with D possibly TRBD1 on 5 matching bases. CDR1 and CDR2 (germline): LNHDA, SQIVND (reference sequence). CDR3 length equals 17 residues. The ends were cut back, 3 bases at V and 1 base at J, with 18 bases in the middle. CDR3: CASSIRGHRDFNYGYTF. The CDR3 bases are TGTGCCAGTAGTATTAGAGGACACCGCGATTTTAACTATGGCTACACCTTC.

J is TRBJ1-2 and V is TRBV7-9; 7 bases are shared with TRBD1. Germline assignment: CDR1 SEHNR and CDR2 FQNEAQ (reference sequence). The CDR3 has 13 amino acids. Losses at the gene ends were 5 bases for V and 4 bases for J; bases not matched to a gene: 4. Written as DNA, the CDR3 is TGTGCCAGCAGCCCCGGGACAGTCTATGGCTACACCTTC. This encodes CASSPGTVYGYTF.